The source of this T cell receptor beta chain is a study of identical twins. Many counts were recorded for this clonotype. Its cognate antigen is unknown. Through template switching, a universal primer site was introduced, and the cDNA contained unique molecular identifiers. From the 5' RACE reads, TCRdb called clonotypes with MiXCR, one entry per CDR3 protein. The table has 410,000 or so distinct CDR3 sequences, around a sixth seen once. General study findings and limits: While abundant cord blood beta clonotypes carried fewer insertions, memory repertoires showed no such pattern. It was cross-sectional statistical analysis, not following the same donors, that the conclusions relied on.

The receptor's source is a man aged 50-60 years in good health. Sequencing was carried out using naive T cells sorted from blood.

CDR3 DNA sequence: TGTGCCAGCAGTTACGGGGGCTCCACAGATACGCAGTATTTT. Amino acids: CASSYGGSTDTQYF. The chain uses TRBV6-5 and TRBJ2-3; tentatively, D is TRBD1 (6 bases). Trimming removed 2 bases at V and 2 bases at J, with 8 bases between. The CDR3 length is 14 residues. The germline V gene encodes CDR1 MNHEY and CDR2 SVGAGI.